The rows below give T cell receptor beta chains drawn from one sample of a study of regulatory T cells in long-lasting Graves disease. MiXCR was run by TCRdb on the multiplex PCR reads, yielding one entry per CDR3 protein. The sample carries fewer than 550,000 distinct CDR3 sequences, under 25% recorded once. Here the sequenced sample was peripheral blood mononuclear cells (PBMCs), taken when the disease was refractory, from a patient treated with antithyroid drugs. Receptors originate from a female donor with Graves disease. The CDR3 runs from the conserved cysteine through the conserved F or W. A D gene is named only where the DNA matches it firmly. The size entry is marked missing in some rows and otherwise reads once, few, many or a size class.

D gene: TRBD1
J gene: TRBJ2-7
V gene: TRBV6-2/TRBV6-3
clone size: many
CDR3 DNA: TGTGCCAGCAGTTACGACAGGGGGGCCTACGAGCAGTACTTC
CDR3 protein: CASSYDRGAYEQYF

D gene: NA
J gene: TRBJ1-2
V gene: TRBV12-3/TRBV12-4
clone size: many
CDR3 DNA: TGTGCCAGCAGTTATCCGACTAACTATGGCTACACCTTC
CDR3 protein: CASSYPTNYGYTF

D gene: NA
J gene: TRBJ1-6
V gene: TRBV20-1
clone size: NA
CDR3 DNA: TGCAGTGCTACCCGATCGGGGGGGAACAATTCACCCCTCCACTTT
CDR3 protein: CSATRSGGNNSPLHF

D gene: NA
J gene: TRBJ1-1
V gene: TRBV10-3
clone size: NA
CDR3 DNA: TGTGCCATCAGTGAACCACCGAACACTGAAGCTTTCTTT
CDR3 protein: CAISEPPNTEAFF

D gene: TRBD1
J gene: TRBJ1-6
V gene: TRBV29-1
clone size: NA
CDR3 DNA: TGCAGCGTTGCCGCGGACAGGGATTCACCCCTCCACTTT
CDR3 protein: CSVAADRDSPLHF

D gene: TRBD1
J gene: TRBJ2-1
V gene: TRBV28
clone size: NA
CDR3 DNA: TGTGCCAGCAGTTCCGGGACAGAACACAATGAGCAGTTCTTC
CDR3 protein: CASSSGTEHNEQFF

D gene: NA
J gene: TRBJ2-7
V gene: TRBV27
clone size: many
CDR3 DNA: TGTGCCAGCAGTTTATCGTTTACGGGCGAGCAGTACTTC
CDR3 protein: CASSLSFTGEQYF

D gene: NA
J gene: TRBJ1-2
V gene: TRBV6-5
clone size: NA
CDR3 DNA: TGTGCCAGCAGTTACGGAGGGCACGGCTATGGCTACACCTTC
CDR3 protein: CASSYGGHGYGYTF

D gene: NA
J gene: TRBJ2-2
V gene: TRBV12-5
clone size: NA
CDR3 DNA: TGTGCTAGTGGTTTGGTACGATATCCCGGGGAGCTGTTTTTT
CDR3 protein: CASGLVRYPGELFF

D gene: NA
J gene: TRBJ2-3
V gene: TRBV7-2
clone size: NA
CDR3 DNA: TGTGCCAGCAGCCGACCGGATACGCAGTATTTT
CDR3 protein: CASSRPDTQYF

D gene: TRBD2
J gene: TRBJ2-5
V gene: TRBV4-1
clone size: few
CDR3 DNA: TGCGCCAGCAGCCAAGGGGATATGGTAGCGGGATCCGAGTACCAAGAGACCCAGTACTTC
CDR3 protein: CASSQGDMVAGSEYQETQYF

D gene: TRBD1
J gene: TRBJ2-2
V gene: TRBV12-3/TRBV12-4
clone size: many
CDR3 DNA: TGTGCCAGCAGTCCCACAGGGGAGAACACCGGGGAGCTGTTTTTT
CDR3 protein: CASSPTGENTGELFF

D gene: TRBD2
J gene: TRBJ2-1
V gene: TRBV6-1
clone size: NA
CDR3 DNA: TGTACCAGCATTTCTAGCGGGAAAGGCGATGAGCAGTTCTTC
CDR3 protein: CTSISSGKGDEQFF

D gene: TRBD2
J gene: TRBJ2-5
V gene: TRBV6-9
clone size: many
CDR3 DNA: TGTGCCAGCAGTTTAGCGGGGGGGGTTCAAGAGACCCAGTACTTC
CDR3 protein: CASSLAGGVQETQYF

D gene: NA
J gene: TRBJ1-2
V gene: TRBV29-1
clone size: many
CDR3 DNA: TGCAGCGCCGACTCCGGGGGTAGCTATGGCTACACCTTC
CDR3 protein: CSADSGGSYGYTF

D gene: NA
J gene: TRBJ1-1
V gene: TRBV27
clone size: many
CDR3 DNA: TGTGCCAGCAGTTTCTATTCCCAGGGGTCCTCAAACACTGAAGCTTTCTTT
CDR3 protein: CASSFYSQGSSNTEAFF

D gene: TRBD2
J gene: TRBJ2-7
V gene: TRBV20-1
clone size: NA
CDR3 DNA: TGCAGTGCTAGAGATGGACTAGCGGGGGCCTGCGAGCAGTACTTC
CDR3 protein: CSARDGLAGACEQYF

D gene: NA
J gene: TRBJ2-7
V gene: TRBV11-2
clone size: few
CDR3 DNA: TGTGCCAGCGACGAATGGGGCGGATCCTACGAGCAGTACTTC
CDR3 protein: CASDEWGGSYEQYF

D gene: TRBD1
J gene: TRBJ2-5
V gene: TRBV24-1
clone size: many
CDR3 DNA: TGTGCCACCAGTGACGGGACAGGGGGCTGGGAGACCCAGTACTTC
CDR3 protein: CATSDGTGGWETQYF

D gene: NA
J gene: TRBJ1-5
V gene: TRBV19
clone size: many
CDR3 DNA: TGTGGCACTAGCCCGGGGGCCCGTCAGCCCCAGCATTTT
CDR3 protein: CGTSPGARQPQHF

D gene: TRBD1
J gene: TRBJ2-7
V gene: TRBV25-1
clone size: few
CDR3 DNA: TGTGCCAGCATGGGGACAGGGTTGAGCGAGCAGTACTTC
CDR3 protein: CASMGTGLSEQYF

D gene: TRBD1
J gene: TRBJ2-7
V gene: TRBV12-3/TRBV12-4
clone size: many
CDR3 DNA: TGTGCCAGCGGGACCGGGACAGGGAGCCTCGAGCAGTACTTC
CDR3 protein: CASGTGTGSLEQYF

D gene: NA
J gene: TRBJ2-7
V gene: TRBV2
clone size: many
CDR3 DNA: TGTGCCAGCAGTGAAAGGGTCACCTACGAGCAGTACTTC
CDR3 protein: CASSERVTYEQYF

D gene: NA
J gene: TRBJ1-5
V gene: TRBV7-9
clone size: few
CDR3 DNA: TGTGCCAGCAGCTTAAATGGTGTGGGTCAGCCCCAGCATTTT
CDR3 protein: CASSLNGVGQPQHF

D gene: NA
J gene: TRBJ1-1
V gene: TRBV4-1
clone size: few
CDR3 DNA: TGCGCCAGCAGCCAAACCGGCGACAGGAACACAGAAGCTTTCTTT
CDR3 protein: CASSQTGDRNTEAFF

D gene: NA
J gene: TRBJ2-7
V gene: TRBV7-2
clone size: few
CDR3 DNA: TGTGCCAGCAGCTTAGCGCCGGGGGACCCGGCCTACGAGCAGTACTTC
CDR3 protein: CASSLAPGDPAYEQYF

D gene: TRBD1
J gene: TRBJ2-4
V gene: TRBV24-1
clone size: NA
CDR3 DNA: TGTGCCACCAGTGATGCCCCCGGGACAGGTCTGATGTACTTC
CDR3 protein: CATSDAPGTGLMYF

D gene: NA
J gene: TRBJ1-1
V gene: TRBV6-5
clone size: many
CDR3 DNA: TGTGCCAGCAGTTACGGGGGGCGAACTGAAGCTTTCTTT
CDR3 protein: CASSYGGRTEAFF

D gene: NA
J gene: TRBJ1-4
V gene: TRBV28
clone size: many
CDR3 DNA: TGTGCCAGCAGTTTGCACTCTGGGACAACTAATGAAAAACTGTTTTTT
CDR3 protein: CASSLHSGTTNEKLFF

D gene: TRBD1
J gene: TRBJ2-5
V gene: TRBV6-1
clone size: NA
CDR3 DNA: TGTGCCAGCGGTCGAATGGGACAGGGCTCAGAGACCCAGTACTTC
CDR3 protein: CASGRMGQGSETQYF

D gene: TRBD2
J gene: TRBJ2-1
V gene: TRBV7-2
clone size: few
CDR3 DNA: TGTGCCAGCAGCTGGTCCAAGCGGGGGAATGAGCAGTTCTTC
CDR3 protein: CASSWSKRGNEQFF

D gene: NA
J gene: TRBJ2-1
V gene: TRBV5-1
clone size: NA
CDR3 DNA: TGCGCCAGCAGCTGGGAAAGACTTGTTTCCTACAATGAGCAGTTCTTC
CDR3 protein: CASSWERLVSYNEQFF

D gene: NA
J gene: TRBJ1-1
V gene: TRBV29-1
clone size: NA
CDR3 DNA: TGCAGCCCCGACACGGGGACTGAAGCTTTCTTT
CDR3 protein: CSPDTGTEAFF

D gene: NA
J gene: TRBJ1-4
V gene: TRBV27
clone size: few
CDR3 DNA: TGTGCCAGCACCAAACAGGGAGGTGAAAAACTGTTTTTT
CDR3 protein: CASTKQGGEKLFF

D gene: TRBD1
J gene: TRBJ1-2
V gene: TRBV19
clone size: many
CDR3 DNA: TGTGCCAGTAGTATCGGACAGGGGGCCGACTATGGCTACACCTTC
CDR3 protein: CASSIGQGADYGYTF